These T cell receptor beta chains were read from a single sample in a study of OX40 agonist ivuxolimab in advanced cancers. Data came from immunoSEQ multiplex PCR; TCRdb stores just in-frame clones and leaves some out. Here the sample spans some 80,000 clones, 84% being singletons. The sequences come from CD4+ or CD8+ T cells sorted from blood, collected in a trial of the OX40 agonist ivuxolimab. The receptor set was obtained from an adult with an advanced solid tumor such as melanoma, head and neck, liver or kidney cancer. CDR3s include the opening cysteine and the closing phenylalanine or tryptophan. A D gene is named only where the DNA matches it firmly. Clone size is stated in some rows and not others, as once, few, many or a class when expanded.

size,V,J,D,DNA,CDR3
-,TRBV6-5,TRBJ1-3,-,TGTGCCAGCAGTAAAACAGGGATCTCTGGAAACACCATATATTTT,CASSKTGISGNTIYF
-,TRBV7-6,TRBJ1-1,-,TGTGCCAGCAGCCCACGGGCAGGGGTCGGGACTGAAGCTTTCTTT,CASSPRAGVGTEAFF
-,TRBV5-4,TRBJ2-1,-,TGTGCCAGCAGCTTGGATCGGAGGGATCAGTTCTTC,CASSLDRRDQFF
-,TRBV5-1,TRBJ1-1,TRBD1,TGCGCCAGCAGCTTGGACAGGGGTGGGACTGAAGCTTTCTTT,CASSLDRGGTEAFF
-,TRBV6-5,TRBJ2-4,-,TGTGCCAGCAGGTACTCGGGGGTAGACATTCAGTACTTC,CASRYSGVDIQYF
-,TRBV5-5,TRBJ2-5,TRBD2,TGTGCCAGCAGATTGACACCGGCGGGGGCCCAGTACTTC,CASRLTPAGAQYF
-,TRBV2,TRBJ1-2,TRBD1,TGTGCCAGCAGTGAAGCGGACAGGGATTTACATGGCTACACCTTC,CASSEADRDLHGYTF
-,TRBV6-6,TRBJ2-4,-,TGTGCCAGCAGATCGTTGGGGGGCGGGTACATTCAGTACTTC,CASRSLGGGYIQYF
-,TRBV4-1,TRBJ1-1,TRBD1,TGCGCCAGCAGCCAAGACGACAGGGGGCTTCTGGAAGCTTTCTTT,CASSQDDRGLLEAFF
-,TRBV28,TRBJ2-2,TRBD2,TGTGCCAGCAGTAAATCTAGCGGGAGTTGGGCCGGGGAGCTGTTTTTT,CASSKSSGSWAGELFF
-,TRBV7-2,TRBJ2-7,TRBD1,TGTGCCAGCAGCTTAGCGCTTGGACAGGGGGCGAGGCAGTACTTC,CASSLALGQGARQYF
-,TRBV7-2,TRBJ1-1,TRBD1,TGTGCCAGCAGCACAAGCCAGGGGGCTAGGACTGAAGCTTTCTTT,CASSTSQGARTEAFF
-,TRBV11-3,TRBJ2-1,-,TGTGCCAGCAGCTCTAGCCGGGACAATGAGCAGTTCTTC,CASSSSRDNEQFF
few,TRBV9,TRBJ1-2,TRBD1,TGTGCCAGCAGCATCGGACAGGGCGCTGGCTACACCTTC,CASSIGQGAGYTF
once,TRBV7-9,TRBJ2-5,-,TGTGCCAGCAGCGGCCGGGACAACCGTCAAGAGACCCAGTACTTC,CASSGRDNRQETQYF
-,TRBV10-3,TRBJ1-1,TRBD1,TGTGCCATCAGTGAGAGTCAGGGGGCCACTGAAGCTTTCTTT,CAISESQGATEAFF
-,TRBV10-1,TRBJ2-4,TRBD2,TGCGCCAGGGCTAGCGGGAGATTGGGCAAAAACATTCAGTACTTC,CARASGRLGKNIQYF
-,TRBV4-2,TRBJ2-3,-,TGTGCCAGCAGCCGGCAGGGGGGAGGCACAGATACGCAGTATTTT,CASSRQGGGTDTQYF
-,TRBV6-1,TRBJ1-5,-,TGTGCCAGCAGCCAAAGCCCAGACAGCAATCAGCCCCAGCATTTT,CASSQSPDSNQPQHF
-,TRBV9,TRBJ2-1,TRBD2,TGTGCCAGCAGCGCTGGGACTAGCGGGAACGATGAGCAGTTCTTC,CASSAGTSGNDEQFF
-,TRBV30,TRBJ1-1,TRBD1,TGTGCCTGGAGGAAATTGCTAGGACAGGGTTTGTCCACTGAAGCTTTCTTT,CAWRKLLGQGLSTEAFF
-,TRBV7-2,TRBJ2-1,-,TGTGCCAGCAGCTTTTCCCGGGACAATGAGCAGTTCTTC,CASSFSRDNEQFF
-,TRBV7-2,TRBJ2-3,-,TGTGCCAGCAGCCCAGGGGCTAAGACGCACACGGGCACGCAGTATTTT,CASSPGAKTHTGTQYF
-,TRBV7-2,TRBJ1-2,-,TGTGCCAGCAGCCTAACGAGGGTGGAGGTTTATGGCTACACCTTC,CASSLTRVEVYGYTF
-,TRBV19,TRBJ1-1,-,TGTGCCAGTAGTTCCGCGTTGAACACTGAAGCTTTCTTT,CASSSALNTEAFF
-,TRBV5-1,TRBJ1-3,-,TGCGCCAGCAGCGTTGAAGGCGCCTCTGGAAACACCATATATTTT,CASSVEGASGNTIYF
-,TRBV6-5,TRBJ2-3,-,TGTGCCAGCAGCCGAAGTTGGGGGACAGATACGCAGTATTTT,CASSRSWGTDTQYF
-,TRBV6-1,TRBJ1-2,-,TGTGCCAGCAGTGAAGCCCCTGTAAGCGGTTACGGCTACACCTTC,CASSEAPVSGYGYTF
-,TRBV2,TRBJ1-1,-,TGTGCCAGCAGCGGGTTGAACACTGAAGCTTTCTTT,CASSGLNTEAFF
once,TRBV5-8,TRBJ1-1,-,TGTGCCAGTGGGTCATATGGGGGAGAGTATGAAGCTTTCTTT,CASGSYGGEYEAFF
-,TRBV7-2,TRBJ1-2,-,TGTGCCAGCAGCTTGATCGGGGGGGAAGGCTACACCTTC,CASSLIGGEGYTF
-,TRBV27,TRBJ1-1,-,TGTGCCAGCAGCCGGAACAGGAACATGAACACTGAAGCTTTCTTT,CASSRNRNMNTEAFF
-,TRBV6-1,TRBJ1-1,-,TGTGCCAGCTCCCTGGGGAGAGGGAGGACTGAAGCTTTCTTT,CASSLGRGRTEAFF
-,TRBV18,TRBJ2-5,-,TGTGCCAGCTCACTGACACGACAGATTCAAGAGACCCAGTACTTC,CASSLTRQIQETQYF
-,TRBV25-1,TRBJ1-6,-,TGTGCCAGCAGTGAGGGCAGGAGGAATTCACCCCTCCACTTT,CASSEGRRNSPLHF
-,TRBV5-1,TRBJ2-1,-,TGCGCCAGCAGCTCAGGGGATGCGGGGTATTTGGGGGCTGAGCAGTTCTTC,CASSSGDAGYLGAEQFF
-,TRBV7-9,TRBJ1-1,-,TGTGCCAGCAGCTTAGTTGTTCAGGGAACTGAAGCTTTCTTT,CASSLVVQGTEAFF
-,TRBV11-1,TRBJ1-1,TRBD1,TGTGCCAGCAGCTTACCAGGGGGCGTCCGGAACACTGAAGCTTTCTTT,CASSLPGGVRNTEAFF
-,TRBV11-3,TRBJ2-2,-,TGTGCCAGCAGCTTAGTCGGGGCCGGGGAGCTGTTTTTT,CASSLVGAGELFF
-,TRBV5-1,TRBJ1-5,-,TGCGCCAGCAGCTCCCCAGGGTTGCATCAGCCCCAGCATTTT,CASSSPGLHQPQHF